Described below is a single T cell receptor (beta chain) sequence and its context. As yet, its antigen is unknown. Second-dose recipients at about 4 or about 12 weeks were treated as one pooled group. Using immunoSEQ multiplex PCR, the repertoire was profiled, and TCRdb retains in-frame clones only, with some absent. The table records about 180,000 clones, around 94% of them present only once. This record belongs to a study of T cell responses to AZD1222 COVID-19 vaccine. Whole-study findings and limits: Spike-specific TCR depth and breadth grew after two AZD1222 doses. The sample set comprised mostly white British donors with more females, and clonal diversity was possibly underestimated.

The CDR3 extends over 13 amino acids. Trimming removed 6 bases at V and 1 base at J, with 10 bases between. The germline V gene has CDR1 MDHEN and CDR2 SYDVKM. The receptor's source is an adult who received the AZD1222 COVID-19 vaccine. The V gene is TRBV28, the J gene TRBJ2-7; maybe TRBD2 (5 bases). The sequences come from peripheral blood, collected 28 days after the second AZD1222 dose. In DNA form, the CDR3 reads TGTGCCAGCAGCCGGACGGGATCCTACGAGCAGTACTTC. This codes for CASSRTGSYEQYF.